The sequence of this T cell receptor beta chain was determined in a study of cytomegalovirus exposure and HLA in healthy donors (dated by TCRdb to 2016 to 2017). In the study overall: According to an earlier analysis of 587 of the donors, some 170 million T cells yielded 117 million unique TCR beta sequences and approximately 300 Gb of sequence data. About 330 gigabases of sequencing data and 75 million to 85 million unique TCR sequences made up an early release that covered approximately 700 HLA-typed donors. Of the 300 to 500 genotyped donors, more than 75% were placed in the genetic ancestry cluster associated with self-reported Caucasian donors. The study aimed to test whether signatures of past pathogen exposure could be identified by cataloging public T cell receptors. The study used immunosequencing to profile the T cell repertoires of approximately 650 subjects and linked those repertoires to cytomegalovirus serostatus. Along with the roughly 670-subject first cohort, a separate validation cohort of more than 90 different subjects was used. To predict cytomegalovirus infection status, the study combined high-throughput TCR immunosequencing, statistical association of individual TCRs with disease status, and machine learning. In a later analysis, previously published TCR beta repertoires from about 640 donors were re-analyzed and high-resolution HLA genotyping was added so that TCR occurrence patterns could be studied. In the later analysis, no new phenotypic data were used to find candidate immune exposures; instead, reliance was placed on TCR beta sequences and their occurrence across donors. To decide whether each TCR beta V gene segment behaved as functional or pseudogenic, an earlier analysis of several hundred of the donors relied on high-throughput TCR beta sequencing. Alongside the repertoire data, information on donor age, sex, ethnicity and CMV serostatus was compiled. Genome-wide SNP genotypes for about 55% of the 666 donors were used in a later genetic analysis, which treated that subset as a discovery cohort. All discovery cohort repertoires had been generated using a single sequencing platform. Both class I and class II loci were covered by HLA typing, at four-digit resolution. The number of typed donors differed by locus: about 620-640 for A, B, C, DRB1 and DQB1; 522 for DQA1; approximately 610 for DPA1; and about 470 for DPB1. Because of strong linkage in the cohort, a handful of DR-DQ haplotypes were treated as single units for association and clustering. Among some 410 genotyped donors of the cohort, an average of about 240,000 unique TCR beta nucleotide sequences were sequenced per donor, about a sixth of them non-productive.

The study at large found these results: Because HLA typing was unavailable for some donors at each locus, only the typed subset was used in association tests. Cytomegalovirus status was reported to be diagnosed by the classifier with high specificity and sensitivity in both the original and validation cohorts. A later analysis found that HLA-associated TCR beta chains were more clonally expanded and had lower generation probabilities than equally common non-associated chains. A further reported finding was that TCR beta sequences accurately predicted the HLA-A and HLA-B alleles for most subjects in the first cohort. Because counts were too low, some 17 rarely observed V segments, including chromosome 9 orphons, were excluded from the earlier analysis of roughly 580 of the donors. A later analysis reported that several top co-occurrence clusters appeared linked to parvovirus B19, influenza, CMV and Epstein-Barr virus. According to a later analysis, most CMV-associated TCR beta chains appeared to be HLA-restricted, and the HLA associations seemed to be driven largely by CMV exposure. In an earlier analysis of 587 of the donors, most TCR beta V segments appeared in productive rearrangements about 87% or about 30% of the time, broadly matching IMGT annotations. Only TCR beta chains were sequenced in this cohort, and the absence of alpha or paired-chain data limited detectable features. When HLA alleles, especially DR and DQ, strongly co-occurred, attributing TCR associations to individual alleles was difficult. Presence/absence analyses assumed roughly uniform sequencing depth across donors, an assumption that may not hold. Most TCR sequences were observed very rarely across donors, whereas some public TCRs were present in many individuals. In vitro tests confirmed that a few of the cytomegalovirus-associated TCR beta chains recognize cytomegalovirus antigens. It was suggested by the authors that the approach could potentially be generalized to other disease states and immunological phenotypes. Linkage disequilibrium might explain the correlated functional status among segregating V segments, but an unknown experimental factor could not be ruled out. A cluster of highly shared sequence variants was judged likely to represent a technical artifact of the sequencing pipeline. In a later genetic analysis, a missense DCLRE1C variant was associated with V-gene and J-gene trimming of TCR beta chains, and the association was replicated in an independent cohort. The study gave a list of about 170 TCR beta chains associated with cytomegalovirus. In a later analysis, TCR association rates were found to vary across HLA loci, with the most associated TCRs seen for DRB1 alleles and the fewest for HLA-C alleles. For the cohort, immune exposure information was limited to CMV serostatus. At a false discovery rate of 0.05, a later analysis linked 15,000 to 20,000 TCR beta sequences to specific HLA alleles. According to a later genetic analysis, donors in an Asian-associated ancestry cluster had fewer N-insertions in productive TCRs than the roughly 670-donor mean.

Library preparation was by the immunoSEQ multiplex PCR assay. For the multiplex PCR, a mixture combining 60 forward primers for TCR Vbeta segments and 13 reverse primers for TCR Jbeta segments was used. A multiplex PCR assay on genomic DNA amplified the CDR3 region of rearranged TCR beta genes. The amplified TCR beta libraries were sequenced on the Illumina HiSeq System as 87-base-pair reads. The authors' analysis ran thus. In a later analysis, about 80 million unique TCR beta chains were counted across the roughly 670 repertoires, and some 10 million of these chains were shared by at least two donors. To remove PCR and sequencing errors, raw reads were error-corrected and collapsed into unique sequences using a nearest-neighbor algorithm that merged closely related sequences. Alignment of CDR3 sequences to IMGT reference sequences was used to assign V, D and J gene segments. Each retained sequence needed at least a six-nucleotide match to both a V gene segment and a J gene segment. Rearrangements were classified as productive when the CDR3 lacked stop codons and remained in frame with V and J, and all other rearrangements were classified as non-productive. Following IMGT convention, CDR3 was defined as the stretch from the second conserved V-encoded cysteine up to the conserved J-encoded phenylalanine. In an earlier analysis of around 570 of the donors, sequences lacking an unambiguous match to a single V gene segment were excluded. An earlier analysis of 587 of the donors classified V segments as functional when productive rearrangements were above 56.7% and as segregating when the standard deviation between donors was above 5%. A statistical classification framework was built for diagnosing cytomegalovirus status from the catalog of TCR beta chain sequences. A later analysis assigned V and J genes by comparing TCR nucleotide sequences with IMGT/GENE-DB human TR gene sequences. Using the TCRdist pipeline, a later analysis assigned CDR3 sequences along with most-parsimonious VDJ recombination scenarios. In a later analysis, each TCR beta chain was defined by its CDR3 amino acid sequence together with its V-gene family, and reads lacking a unique V-gene family were excluded. To address suspected cross-contamination and a sequencing artifact, a later analysis removed around 600 highly shared, low-generation-probability nucleotide sequences. In a later analysis, a clonal expansion index for each public chain was calculated from normalized within-repertoire ranks of inferred template counts. In a later analysis, generation probabilities were computed with a VDJ recombination model fitted to out-of-frame rearrangements, and the resulting probabilities were checked against IGoR. In a later analysis, hypergeometric tests were used to score TCR-TCR, TCR-HLA and TCR-CMV co-occurrence, with a repertoire-size bias correction applied to TCR pairs. In a later analysis, false discovery rates were estimated by permuting HLA or CMV assignments 20 times. In a later analysis, co-occurring TCRs were grouped using DBSCAN, with TCRdist sequence similarity added in when clustering inside HLA-allele-positive subsets. For co-occurrence clustering, repertoires with fewer than 30,000 or more than 120,000 public chains were excluded, along with five or six repertoires with anomalous nucleotide sharing. What TCRdb holds here is the immuneACCESS table cut down to in-frame rearrangements. Part of the clones is not present; checked against another copy, under half of the missing clones reflect an unresolved V gene, and the others are unexplained. From that table come the V and J calls and clone size; the DNA was used to work out D and trimming. A total of more than 90,000 clones appear in this sample, approximately 81% of them only once. The leading ten clones occupy less than 5% of the sample.

Of note for this clone: Its antigen has not been determined. Base qualities are not at hand, and no much larger clone is one base apart.

The cohort comprised under 700 healthy bone marrow donors. At the time of sampling, every cohort member was nominally healthy, though immune exposures that went unrecorded were likely present. The donor was CMV seropositive and was included in the group of about 290 seropositive cohort members. Each donor provided a peripheral blood sample, and peripheral blood mononuclear cells were used for TCR beta sequencing. Genomic DNA extraction from the blood cell samples was performed with the Qiagen DNeasy Blood Extraction Kit. Specimen: PBMCs. This receptor was taken from a woman in her seventies in good health and CMV-seropositive.

For the CDR3, the sequence is CASSLASTGEGNEQFF. The DNA reads TGCGCCAGCAGCTTGGCCTCGACAGGGGAAGGTAATGAGCAGTTCTTC. The chain is assembled from TRBV5-1 and TRBJ2-1; 8 bases in between match TRBD1. V and J are trimmed by 0 bases and 7 bases, and the gene matches miss 9 bases of the junction. The CDR3 spans 16 residues, from the cysteine through the phenylalanine. CDR3 DNA is the only sequence kept; it has 48 bases, read in frame from the first base. CDR1 and CDR2 were assigned from the germline V gene as SGHRS and YFSETQ.